This TCR beta chain originates from a study of blood T cell repertoires in COVID-19. Background on the study: Researchers got acute and convalescent COVID-19 samples from the United States, Italy and Spain. Sample material is recorded as cDNA or gDNA derived from T cells, B-cell-depleted T cells, or PBMCs.

The repertoire was sequenced with immunoSEQ multiplex PCR; TCRdb's copy has only in-frame clones and lacks some. The profile shows tens of thousands of clones, about 86% of them singletons. Material: peripheral blood. This clonotype was sampled from a man older than 75 with active or convalescent COVID-19.

In DNA form, the CDR3 reads TGTGCCAGCAGCTGGTCTAGCGGGAGGGCCGCCGGGGAGCTGTTTTTT. It translates to CASSWSSGRAAGELFF. The chain joins TRBV7-2 to TRBJ2-2; TRBD2 agrees at 12 bases. The V segment lost 4 bases and the J segment 6 bases; nucleotides outside the gene matches: 6. The CDR3 loop spans 16 amino acids. CDR1 is SGHTA and CDR2 is FQGNSA in the germline V gene.